The 27 T cell receptor beta chains below all came from one sample that was sequenced in a study of CD4 T cells in relation to SARS-CoV-2 and coronaviruses (dated by TCRdb to the early 2020s). CD4+ T cells from unexposed donors were collected before the COVID-19 pandemic (2011-2018). After 10 days of culture, CD4+ T cells were isolated with the EasySep CD4+ T cell isolation kit. Antigens for these TCRs are unknown. The protocol used for the library was the immunoSEQ multiplex PCR assay. TCRdb retrieved this table from immuneACCESS and kept in-frame rearrangements only. Not all clones are present; in checked studies, unresolved V genes account for under half, and no reason is known for the remainder. The sample records about 21,000 clones, over 65% of which are singletons. Of the sample, roughly 17% falls within the top ten clones. Input material: CD4+ T cells from PBMCs, cultured in vitro. The receptor source for this set is a human donor in good health.

This chain joins TRBV5-4 and TRBJ2-5; D ambiguous. The germline V gene has CDR1 SGHNT and CDR2 YYREEE (reference sequence). V gave up 1 base and J gave up 5 bases, with 15 bases separating them. The CDR3 extends over 15 amino acids. CDR3 residues: CASSLTASIGETQYF. In DNA form, the CDR3 reads TGTGCCAGCAGCTTGACAGCGTCCATAGGGGAGACCCAGTACTTC. Drawing the rest from reference TRBV5-4 and TRBJ2-5, the complete variable domain is ETGVTQSPTHLIKTRGQQVTLRCSSQSGHNTVSWYQQALGQGPQFIFQYYREEENGRGNFPPRFSGLQFPNYSSELNVNALELDDSALYLCASSLTASIGETQYFGPGTRLLVL.

The chain couples TRBV6-5 to TRBJ1-1; 8 nucleotides agree with TRBD1. Germline V CDR1 and CDR2: MNHEY, SVGAGI. V trimming: 7 bases; J trimming: 1 base; junction bases outside the gene matches: 8. The CDR3 consists of 15 residues. CDR3 sequence reads: CASTVYRGSNTEAFF. In DNA, the CDR3 is TGTGCCAGCACCGTATACAGGGGGTCGAACACTGAAGCTTTCTTT.

The rearrangement uses TRBV7-8 and TRBJ2-3, with TRBD2 matching over 10 bases. The CDR3 loop spans 16 amino acids. CDR1 SGHVS and CDR2 FQNEAQ come from the germline V gene. The ends lost 1 base at V and 5 bases at J; junction bases unmatched: 6. The CDR3 protein is CASSLGTSGHRDTQYF. In DNA form, the CDR3 reads TGTGCCAGCAGCTTAGGGACTAGCGGCCATCGAGATACGCAGTATTTT.

The chain uses TRBV6-1 and TRBJ2-7, with D possibly TRBD1 on 5 matching bases. The germline gives CDR1 MNHNS, CDR2 SASEGT. V lost 0 bases and J lost 3, with 12 bases in between. This CDR3 has 15 amino acids. The CDR3 DNA reads as TGTGCCAGCAGTGAAGCGTGGCAGGGAAACTACGAGCAGTACTTC. Encoded protein: CASSEAWQGNYEQYF.

This clone has only one observation. The chain links TRBV7-9 to TRBJ2-7; 10 bases map to TRBD1. J gave up 5 bases and V 1 base, and 2 bases lay outside the gene matches. Germline loops: CDR1 SEHNR, CDR2 FQNEAQ (reference sequence). The CDR3 is made up of 14 amino acids. The CDR3 region is CASSLGTGGNEQYF. DNA for the CDR3: TGTGCCAGCAGCTTAGGGACAGGGGGAAACGAGCAGTACTTC.

This CDR3 reads CASSLLSGSARPQHF. CDR3 nucleotide sequence: TGTGCCAGCAGCTTATTGTCAGGGTCCGCTCGGCCCCAGCATTTT. The gene calls are TRBV5-8 and TRBJ1-5; weak D call: TRBD1 (5 bases). Trimming cost V 2 bases and J 9 bases, with 18 bases left between them. Germline V gene data show CDR1 as SGHTS and CDR2 as YDEGEE. The CDR3 is made up of 15 amino acids.

The chain uses TRBV12-3 or TRBV12-4 and TRBJ1-6, with D perhaps TRBD1 (5 bases). This CDR3 contains 13 residues. Trimming pared 7 bases from V and 14 bases from J, leaving 18 bases between. In nucleotides, the CDR3 is TGTGCCAGCACTCGGGACCCGAGTTCGTCCCTCCACTTT. Residues: CASTRDPSSSLHF.

The V gene is TRBV28, the J gene TRBJ2-1; TRBD2 agrees at 8 bases. CDR1 is MDHEN, CDR2 SYDVKM, per germline. This CDR3 has 17 residues. The V segment lost 7 bases and the J segment 8 bases; nucleotides outside the gene matches: 19. For the CDR3, the DNA is TGTGCCAGCAAGAAGCCGGGGATAGCGGGAAAACGGGATGAGCAGTTCTTC. It is translated as CASKKPGIAGKRDEQFF.

This chain connects TRBV6-6 to TRBJ1-3; TRBD1 might be the D (6 bases). CDR1 is MNHNY and CDR2 is SVGAGI in the germline V gene (reference sequence). The CDR3 is 14 residues long. V was cut by 5 bases and J by 0 bases, with 8 bases left in between. The CDR3 region is CASSGQNSGNTIYF. CDR3 in DNA: TGTGCCAGCAGTGGACAGAACTCTGGAAACACCATATATTTT.

J is TRBJ2-7 and V is TRBV9; D not certain. The V end was cut by 0 bases, the J end by 0 bases, with 7 bases between. This CDR3 has 14 residues. Germline-derived CDR1 and CDR2 are SGDLS and YYNGEE. The CDR3 here is CASSVGGPSYEQYF. CDR3 coding DNA: TGTGCCAGCAGCGTAGGTGGGCCCTCCTACGAGCAGTACTTC.

This clone was counted a few times. This rearrangement joins TRBV7-3 to TRBJ1-5; 10 bases are shared with TRBD1. With V trimmed by 1 base and J by 7 bases, 4 bases remained unmatched. Germline lookup yields CDR1 SGHTA and CDR2 FQGTGA. The CDR3 runs 15 residues. CDR3 bases: TGTGCCAGCAGCTTAATGGGGACAGGGGACCAGCCCCAGCATTTT. Translated, it gives CASSLMGTGDQPQHF. The complete variable domain, with remaining parts taken from reference TRBV7-3 and TRBJ1-5, reads GAGVSQTPSNKVTEKGKYVELRCDPISGHTALYWYRQSLGQGPEFLIYFQGTGAADDSGLPNDRFFAVRPEGSVSTLKIQRTERGDSAVYLCASSLMGTGDQPQHFGDGTRLSIL.

The chain recombines TRBV19 with TRBJ2-2; TRBD2 agrees at 11 bases. Per the germline V gene, CDR1 is LNHDA and CDR2 is SQIVND (reference sequence). The CDR3 has 15 residues. V shed 5 bases and J 7 bases; nucleotides not matched to a gene: 6. The CDR3 nucleotides read TGTGCCAGTAGTCAACTAGCGGGAGTGGTCGGGGAGCTGTTTTTT. This sequence encodes CASSQLAGVVGELFF.

This sequence joins TRBV19 and TRBJ2-3; D call uncertain. Germline CDR1 and CDR2: LNHDA and SQIVND (reference sequence). V was trimmed by 3 bases and J by 9 bases, leaving 7 bases between them. CDR3 length: 11 amino acids. This chain's CDR3 is CASSIERTQYF. In DNA, the CDR3 is TGTGCCAGTAGTATTGAACGCACGCAGTATTTT. Variable domain in full (rest from reference TRBV19 and TRBJ2-3): DGGITQSPKYLFRKEGQNVTLSCEQNLNHDAMYWYRQDPGQGLRLIYYSQIVNDFQKGDIAEGYSVSREKKESFPLTVTSAQKNPTAFYLCASSIERTQYFGPGTRLTVL.

The chain has TRBV12-5 and TRBJ2-7, with no clear D. CDR3 length: 13 amino acids. CDR1 and CDR2 (germline): LGHNT, FRNRAP. Between the trimmed V and J ends, which lost 0 bases and 5 bases, there was a span of 8 bases. CDR3 coding DNA: TGTGCTAGTGGTTTGGTCGAGTCGCACGAGCAGTACTTC. Amino acid sequence: CASGLVESHEQYF.

The chain carries TRBV4-1 and TRBJ1-5; D gene uncertain. The CDR3 totals 14 residues. Germline V lookup: CDR1 MGHRA, CDR2 YSYEKL. Between the trimmed V and J ends, which lost 0 bases and 2 bases, there was a span of 5 bases. In DNA, the CDR3 is TGCGCCAGCAGCCAAGATTTGGGCAATCAGCCCCAGCATTTT. Protein: CASSQDLGNQPQHF.

The chain combines TRBV19 with TRBJ1-5; 9 nucleotides match TRBD1. CDR3 length: 15 residues. The V gene's germline CDR1 is LNHDA and CDR2 SQIVND (reference sequence). V trimming: 4 bases; J trimming: 4 bases; junction bases outside the gene matches: 5. The CDR3 DNA reads TGTGCCAGTAGTAAAGACAGGGGGAGAAATCAGCCCCAGCATTTT. It is translated as CASSKDRGRNQPQHF.

This clone was observed once. The rearrangement links TRBV15 to TRBJ2-1; 7 nucleotides match TRBD1. V lost 3 bases to trimming and J lost 3 bases; unmatched junction nucleotides: 2. Germline V gene lookup returns CDR1 LNHNV and CDR2 YYDKDF (reference sequence). The CDR3 is 14 amino acids. CDR3 sequence: CATSSGTDYNEQFF. The CDR3 DNA follows: TGTGCCACCAGCAGTGGGACAGACTACAATGAGCAGTTCTTC.

The chain uses TRBV6-5 and TRBJ2-1; TRBD1 agrees at 7 bases. The germline V gene has CDR1 MNHEY and CDR2 SVGAGI. The CDR3 covers 14 residues. V dropped 4 bases and J dropped 7; count of bases not matched to a gene: 7. The CDR3 is CASSWATGANEQFF. The CDR3 nucleotides are TGTGCCAGCAGTTGGGCAACAGGGGCGAATGAGCAGTTCTTC.

The rearrangement joins TRBV7-8 to TRBJ2-7, with TRBD2 matching over 8 bases. The CDR3 is made up of 15 amino acids. CDR1 and CDR2 from the germline V gene are SGHVS and FQNEAQ. The ends lost 5 bases at V and 0 bases at J; junction bases unmatched: 6. CDR3 bases: TGTGCCAGCAGCCCACTAGCGGTAAGCTCCTACGAGCAGTACTTC. Translated: CASSPLAVSSYEQYF.

The CDR3 DNA follows: TGTGCCAGCAGTGAAGGGGGGGCAGGGGGCTACACCTTC. Protein product: CASSEGGAGGYTF. J is TRBJ1-2 and V is TRBV2, with D tentatively TRBD1 (6 bases). V lost 1 base, J lost 8 bases, and 11 bases lay in between. Germline V gene lookup returns CDR1 SNHLY and CDR2 FYNNEI. The CDR3 covers 13 residues.

This clone was seen only once. This chain links TRBV5-8 with TRBJ2-1; 8 bases map to TRBD2. The germline V gene has CDR1 SGHTS and CDR2 YDEGEE. The J segment lost 3 bases and the V segment lost 9 bases, leaving 11 bases of the junction unmatched. This CDR3 comprises 15 residues. CDR3: CANSGGQGNYNEQFF. CDR3 DNA: TGTGCCAACTCGGGGGGGCAGGGTAACTACAATGAGCAGTTCTTC. The full variable domain, in which reference TRBV5-8 and TRBJ2-1 provide the parts outside the CDR3, is EAGVTQSPTHLIKTRGQQATLRCSPISGHTSVYWYQQALGLGLQFLLWYDEGEERNRGNFPPRFSGRQFPNYSSELNVNALELEDSALYLCANSGGQGNYNEQFFGPGTRLTVL.

The chain is built from TRBV25-1 and TRBJ2-1, with D maybe TRBD2 (6 bases). The V end was cut by 7 bases, the J end by 2 bases, with 18 bases between. The CDR3 is 16 residues long. CDR1 and CDR2 from the germline V gene are MGHDK and SYGVNS. The chain's CDR3 is CASIGGGTNTYNEQFF. CDR3 coding DNA: TGTGCCAGCATCGGGGGTGGCACCAATACCTACAATGAGCAGTTCTTC.

This rearrangement joins TRBV7-9 to TRBJ1-5; D remains unclear. Trimming left V 2 bases short and J 5 bases short, with 7 bases between. There are 13 residues in the CDR3. CDR1 is SEHNR and CDR2 is FQNEAQ in the germline V gene (reference sequence). The CDR3 protein is CASSLNGDQPQHF. The CDR3 nucleotides are TGTGCCAGCAGCTTAAATGGCGATCAGCCCCAGCATTTT.

V and J are TRBV5-1 and TRBJ2-5; 10 bases agree with TRBD1. The germline gives CDR1 SGHRS, CDR2 YFSETQ. The CDR3 has 13 residues. Trimming took 4 bases from V and 5 from J; bases not matched to a gene: 2. DNA for the CDR3: TGCGCCAGCAGCCAGGGACAGGGGGAGACCCAGTACTTC. Protein sequence: CASSQGQGETQYF. The whole variable domain, filled in from reference TRBV5-1 and TRBJ2-5, reads KAGVTQTPRYLIKTRGQQVTLSCSPISGHRSVSWYQQTPGQGLQFLFEYFSETQRNKGNFPGRFSGRQFSNSRSEMNVSTLELGDSALYLCASSQGQGETQYFGPGTRLLVL.

The chain joins TRBV7-3 to TRBJ2-2; TRBD1 matches 8 bases. Trimming at V came to 4 bases and at J to 2 bases, leaving 9 bases not matched to a gene. Germline CDR1 is SGHTA and CDR2 is FQGTGA. CDR3 length equals 17 residues. The CDR3 sequence: CASSSNPDRANTGELFF. The CDR3 region has the DNA TGTGCCAGCAGCTCGAACCCGGACAGGGCCAACACCGGGGAGCTGTTTTTT.

This clone was observed a single time. This chain uses TRBV5-1 with TRBJ2-4; tentatively, D is TRBD1 (6 bases). V was shortened by 2 bases and J by 8 bases, with 14 bases between the two germline ends. CDR1 SGHRS and CDR2 YFSETQ come from the germline V gene. CDR3 length: 14 amino acids. CDR3 in amino acids: CASSLGGASDIQYF. DNA of the CDR3: TGCGCCAGCAGCTTAGGGGGTGCGTCTGACATTCAGTACTTC.

V usage is TRBV7-3 and J usage is TRBJ1-1; 9 bases match TRBD1. V gave up 5 bases and J gave up 5 bases; unmatched junction bases: 6. This CDR3 contains 14 residues. The germline CDR1 and CDR2 sequences are SGHTA and FQGTGA. CDR3 coding DNA: TGTGCCAGCAGCGAAAACAGGGGGCAAACTGAAGCTTTCTTT. Translated, it gives CASSENRGQTEAFF.